These 7 T cell receptor beta chains came from one sample sequenced in a study of blood T cell repertoires in COVID-19. Produced via immunoSEQ multiplex PCR; TCRdb's table is partial and in-frame only. Of more than 85,000 clones in the sample, approximately 88% were seen once. The specimen was peripheral blood. These receptor sequences come from a woman aged 60-70 years with acute or convalescent COVID-19.

V gene TRBV3-1 (or the pseudogene TRBV3-2) combines with J gene TRBJ2-2, with D tentatively TRBD1 (6 bases). The CDR3 is 15 residues long. The germline CDR1 and CDR2 sequences are LGHDT and YNNKEL (reference sequence). V gave up 6 bases and J gave up 3 bases, with 14 bases separating them. The CDR3 DNA reads TGTGCCAGCAGTTACGGACAGCCTTACACCGGGGAGCTGTTTTTT. Its protein product is CASSYGQPYTGELFF.

The rearrangement uses TRBV2 and TRBJ2-2; D not certain. V was cut by 5 bases and J by 2 bases, with 6 bases left in between. CDR1 is SNHLY, CDR2 FYNNEI, per germline. The length of the CDR3 is 13 residues. As DNA, the CDR3 is TGTGCCAGCAGTATAACTAACACCGGGGAGCTGTTTTTT. Translating gives CASSITNTGELFF.

The chain carries TRBV3-1 (or the pseudogene TRBV3-2) and TRBJ1-1; 8 positions agree with TRBD1. Germline V gene lookup returns CDR1 LGHDT and CDR2 YNNKEL (reference sequence). The ends lost 0 bases at V and 3 bases at J; junction bases unmatched: 3. CDR3 size: 15 residues. Written as DNA, the CDR3 is TGTGCCAGCAGCCAAGACGGACAGGGAGACACTGAAGCTTTCTTT. It yields the protein CASSQDGQGDTEAFF.

The chain joins TRBV11-3 to TRBJ1-2, with TRBD1 matching over 8 bases. The CDR3 extends over 14 amino acids. Unmatched junction bases numbered 13, after V lost 8 bases and J lost 8 bases. The germline V gene has CDR1 SGHNT and CDR2 YENEEA. The CDR3 DNA follows: TGTGCCAGCTCGAATTCAGGGGGCTCAAAGGGCTACACCTTC. This encodes CASSNSGGSKGYTF.

This chain uses TRBV5-1 with TRBJ2-1, with 7 positions matching TRBD1. The CDR3 is 16 residues long. Germline V CDR1 and CDR2: SGHRS, YFSETQ. The trim removed 3 bases at V and 0 bases at J, leaving 6 bases unmatched. The CDR3 protein is CASSSKQGSSYNEQFF. CDR3 in DNA: TGCGCCAGCAGCTCGAAACAGGGGAGCTCCTACAATGAGCAGTTCTTC.

The chain recombines TRBV3-1 (or the pseudogene TRBV3-2) with TRBJ2-7, with D perhaps matching TRBD1 (5 bases). Per the germline V gene, CDR1 is LGHDT and CDR2 is YNNKEL (reference sequence). The CDR3 loop spans 17 amino acids. The V and J ends lost 4 bases and 0 bases respectively, with 19 bases between them. The CDR3 spells CASSLDRAHHSSYEQYF. CDR3 sequence (DNA): TGTGCCAGCAGCCTCGACAGAGCCCACCACAGCTCCTACGAGCAGTACTTC.

This chain links TRBV18 with TRBJ2-1; 8 bases fit TRBD2. The CDR3 runs 15 residues. After removal of 3 bases from V and 10 bases from J, the junction contained 11 bases not matched to a gene. CDR1 and CDR2 from the germline V gene are KGHSH and LQKENI. CDR3 residues: CASSPSLADRNEQFF. Here the CDR3 DNA reads TGTGCCAGCTCACCCTCACTAGCGGATAGAAACGAGCAGTTCTTC.